The 15 T cell receptor beta chains given below trace back to one sample, sequenced in a study of blood T cell repertoires in COVID-19. The data were produced by immunoSEQ multiplex PCR, yet TCRdb's version contains in-frame clones alone and is incomplete. The repertoire holds more than 80,000 clones, with 88% as singletons. The material sequenced was peripheral blood. These receptors were obtained from a man older than 75 with acute or convalescent COVID-19.

V usage is TRBV29-1 and J usage is TRBJ2-3; D perhaps matches TRBD2 (6 bases). Per the germline V gene, CDR1 is SQVTM and CDR2 is ANQGSEA. V was shortened by 6 bases and J by 0 bases, with 13 bases between the two germline ends. The CDR3 is made up of 14 amino acids. DNA of the CDR3: TGCAGCGTAGGACTATTATCCAGCACAGATACGCAGTATTTT. Amino acid sequence: CSVGLLSSTDTQYF.

This chain links TRBV16 with TRBJ2-5, with D possibly matching TRBD2 (6 bases). Trimming removed 2 bases from V and 4 bases from J, with 17 bases in between. CDR1 and CDR2 from the germline V gene are KGHSY and FQNENV. This CDR3 spans 16 amino acids. The DNA for the CDR3 is TGTGCCAGCAGCCAAAATCGTGGGGGGTATGGAGAGACCCAGTACTTC. It yields the protein CASSQNRGGYGETQYF. Combining the CDR3 with reference TRBV16 and TRBJ2-5 gives the whole variable domain GEEVAQTPKHLVRGEGQKAKLYCAPIKGHSYVFWYQQVLKNEFKFLISFQNENVFDETGMPKERFSAKCLPNSPCSLEIQATKLEDSAVYFCASSQNRGGYGETQYFGPGTRLLVL.

The V call is TRBV29-1, the J call TRBJ1-3; D is possibly TRBD1 (5 bases). Per the germline V gene, CDR1 is SQVTM and CDR2 is ANQGSEA. The germline V and J ends were trimmed by 7 bases and 0 bases, with 10 bases remaining between them. The CDR3 has 13 amino acids. The CDR3 here is CSGRQSSGNTIYF. In nucleotides, the CDR3 is TGCAGCGGAAGACAGAGCTCTGGAAACACCATATATTTT. The full variable domain, with the rest looked up from reference TRBV29-1 and TRBJ1-3, is SAVISQKPSRDICQRGTSLTIQCQVDSQVTMMFWYRQQPGQSLTLIATANQGSEATYESGFVIDKFPISRPNLTFSTLTVSNMSPEDSSIYLCSGRQSSGNTIYFGEGSWLTVV.

Regarding this clone: A junction boundary mismatches the germline segment, possibly from a read error. The chain recombines TRBV7-7 with TRBJ2-2, with a tentative D call TRBD2 (5 bases). Germline V gene lookup returns CDR1 SSHAT and CDR2 FNYEAQ (reference sequence). The CDR3 runs 15 residues. This CDR3 is CASSSGPSGTGELFF. Written as DNA, the CDR3 is TGTGCTAGCAGCTCGGGCCCTTCGGGGACCGGGGAGCTGTTTTTT. Full variable domain (rest looked up from reference TRBV7-7 and TRBJ2-2): GAGVSQSPRYKVTKRGQDVTLRCDPISSHATLYWYQQALGQGPEFLTYFNYEAQPDKSGLPSDRFSAERPEGSISTLTIQRTEQRDSAMYRCASSSGPSGTGELFFGEGSRLTVL.

The chain recombines TRBV5-1 with TRBJ1-2, with D possibly TRBD1 on 5 matching bases. Germline V lookup: CDR1 SGHRS, CDR2 YFSETQ. The CDR3 length is 14 residues. Trimming cost V 4 bases and J 2 bases, with 12 bases left between them. As DNA, the CDR3 is TGCGCCAGCAGCCCAGAGACAGTGAACTATGGCTACACCTTC. This gives the protein CASSPETVNYGYTF.

The chain carries TRBV6-5 and TRBJ2-2; TRBD1 matches at 8 bases. Germline values: CDR1 MNHEY, CDR2 SVGAGI. With 4 bases clipped from V and 0 bases from J, the junction kept 1 base outside the gene matches. The CDR3 totals 15 residues. CDR3 DNA: TGTGCCAGCAGTTCAGGGGGCGCGAACACCGGGGAGCTGTTTTTT. This gives the protein CASSSGGANTGELFF.

This sequence joins TRBV6-5 and TRBJ1-2; 7 bases line up with TRBD1. V lost 10 bases and J lost 7; bases outside the gene matches: 18. CDR1 is MNHEY, CDR2 SVGAGI, per germline. The CDR3 covers 15 residues. The CDR3: CATSISGTAFSGYTF. The CDR3 bases are TGTGCCACCTCAATTTCCGGGACAGCGTTTAGTGGCTACACCTTC.

V and J are TRBV14 and TRBJ1-2; D is uncertain. Germline V CDR1 and CDR2: SGHDN, FVKESK. This CDR3 has 12 amino acids. Trimming pared 1 base from V and 7 bases from J, leaving 7 bases between. CDR3 amino acids: CASSQAAGGYTF. In DNA, the CDR3 is TGTGCCAGCAGCCAAGCAGCAGGTGGCTACACCTTC.

This clone came up once. The rearrangement joins TRBV6-2 or TRBV6-3 to TRBJ2-5; D unresolved. Per germline, CDR1 MNHEY and CDR2 SVGEGT. This CDR3 has 13 amino acids. Trimming removed 4 bases at V and 4 bases at J, with 10 bases between. Here the CDR3 DNA reads TGTGCCAGCAGTTTTTTCTCGGGAGAGACCCAGTACTTC. The encoded protein is CASSFFSGETQYF.

This clone was recorded once. This CDR3 is CASRGGSLEQYF. The CDR3 nucleotides are TGTGCCAGCAGGGGGGGGTCCCTCGAGCAGTACTTC. V gene TRBV6-5 combines with J gene TRBJ2-7; 7 positions match TRBD2. This CDR3 is 12 amino acids long. V lost 6 bases and J lost 6; bases outside the gene matches: 5. The germline gives CDR1 MNHEY, CDR2 SVGAGI.

The chain carries TRBV6-5 and TRBJ2-7, with 9 bases aligning to TRBD2. The CDR3 length is 16 residues. The trim removed 2 bases at V and 6 bases at J, leaving 11 bases unmatched. Per the germline V gene, CDR1 is MNHEY and CDR2 is SVGAGI. The CDR3 bases are TGTGCCAGCAGTTACCGCGGACTAGCGCCTTATTTCGAGCAGTACTTC. The encoded protein is CASSYRGLAPYFEQYF.

The chain couples TRBV7-9 to TRBJ2-7; tentatively, D is TRBD1 (5 bases). Deletions cut 9 bases from V and 6 bases from J, with 18 bases between. The CDR3 contains 13 residues. Germline V CDR1 and CDR2: SEHNR, FQNEAQ (reference sequence). CDR3 in DNA: TGTGCCAGTGGGGCCATGGCATATACCGAGCAGTACTTC. Translating it yields CASGAMAYTEQYF.

CDR3 in amino acids: CASSYQAGRKGYTF. The CDR3 DNA reads as TGTGCCAGCAGTTACCAGGCGGGGCGGAAGGGCTACACCTTC. The chain combines TRBV6-5 with TRBJ1-2, with D possibly being TRBD1 (5 bases). This CDR3 comprises 14 residues. Germline CDR1 and CDR2: MNHEY and SVGAGI. V lost 2 bases, J lost 8 bases, and 15 bases lay in between.

V is TRBV6-4 and J is TRBJ1-5, with unresolved D. The CDR3 is made up of 15 amino acids. V was trimmed by 0 bases and J by 6 bases, leaving 12 bases between them. Germline CDR1 MRHNA, CDR2 SNTAGT. In nucleotides, the CDR3 is TGTGCCAGCAGTGACTCTCGCAGAGGAGTTCAGCCCCAGCATTTT. Its translation: CASSDSRRGVQPQHF.

The V and J genes are TRBV9 and TRBJ2-7, with a weak D call TRBD2 (6 bases). The CDR3 sequence is 15 residues long. V lost 0 bases and J 2 bases, leaving 12 bases between the germline ends. The germline CDR1 and CDR2 sequences are SGDLS and YYNGEE. The CDR3 nucleotides are TGTGCCAGCAGCGTAGGTTTTAGCGGCACCTACGAGCAGTACTTC. This codes for CASSVGFSGTYEQYF.